This T cell receptor (beta chain) came from a study of T-cell reconstitution after alpha-beta-depleted transplantation in children. Overall study results and limits: One year after transplant, T-cell counts and diversity came mostly from newly produced T cells. Several hundred expanded graft clones reportedly were the source of alpha-beta T cells about two months after transplant. Surviving thymic progenitors and recipient T cells were the source of high TCRbeta diversity at day 60 in some patients.

Deletions cut 2 bases from V and 2 bases from J, with 7 bases between. The length of the CDR3 is 13 residues. In its sample, this clonotype was seen a few times. Its antigen is as yet unknown. Unique molecular identifiers tagged the TCRbeta library. A single record per CDR3 protein comes from TCRdb applying MiXCR to the PCR reads. The data contain more than 500,000 distinct CDR3 sequences, about an eighth of them singletons. The material was PBMCs, mostly from graft donor cells, obtained 180 days after TCRalphabeta/CD19-depleted stem cell transplant. The clonotype comes from a female patient younger than 10 who had a stem cell transplant for aplastic anemia, so the T cells may come from the graft donor. The chain couples TRBV12-3 or TRBV12-4 to TRBJ2-7, with D uncertain. For the CDR3, the DNA is TGTGCCAGCAGTTTAAGGGCGGCCTACGAGCAGTACTTC. This encodes CASSLRAAYEQYF.